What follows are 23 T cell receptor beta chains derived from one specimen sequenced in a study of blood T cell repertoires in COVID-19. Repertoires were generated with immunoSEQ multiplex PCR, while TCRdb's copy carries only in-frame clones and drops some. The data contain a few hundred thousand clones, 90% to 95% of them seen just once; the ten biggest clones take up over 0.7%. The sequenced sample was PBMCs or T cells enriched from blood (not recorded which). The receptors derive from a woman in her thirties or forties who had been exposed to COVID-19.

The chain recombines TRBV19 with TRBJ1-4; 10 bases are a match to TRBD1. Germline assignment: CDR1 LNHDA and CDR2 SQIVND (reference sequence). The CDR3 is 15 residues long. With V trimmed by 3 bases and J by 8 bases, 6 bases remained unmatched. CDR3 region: CASSIRTGGNEKLFF. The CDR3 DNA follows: TGTGCCAGTAGTATCAGGACAGGGGGGAACGAAAAACTGTTTTTT.

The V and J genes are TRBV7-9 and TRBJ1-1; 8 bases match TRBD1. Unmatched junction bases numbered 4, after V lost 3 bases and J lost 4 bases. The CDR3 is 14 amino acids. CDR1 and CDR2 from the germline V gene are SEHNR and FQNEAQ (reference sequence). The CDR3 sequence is CASSLTGAVTEAFF. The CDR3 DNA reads TGTGCCAGCAGCTTGACAGGGGCGGTCACTGAAGCTTTCTTT.

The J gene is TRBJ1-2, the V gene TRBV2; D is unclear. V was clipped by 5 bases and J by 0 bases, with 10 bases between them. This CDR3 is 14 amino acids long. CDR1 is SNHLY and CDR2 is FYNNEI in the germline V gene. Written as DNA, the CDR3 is TGTGCCAGCAGTAAGTCAGAAGCTAACTATGGCTACACCTTC. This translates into CASSKSEANYGYTF.

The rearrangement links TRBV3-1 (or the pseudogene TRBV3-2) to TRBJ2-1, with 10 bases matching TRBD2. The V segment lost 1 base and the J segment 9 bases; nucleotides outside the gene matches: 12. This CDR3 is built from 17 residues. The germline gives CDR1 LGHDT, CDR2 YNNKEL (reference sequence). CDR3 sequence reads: CASSQGLAGADWGEQFF. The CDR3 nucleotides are TGTGCCAGCAGCCAAGGTCTAGCGGGAGCCGATTGGGGTGAGCAGTTCTTC.

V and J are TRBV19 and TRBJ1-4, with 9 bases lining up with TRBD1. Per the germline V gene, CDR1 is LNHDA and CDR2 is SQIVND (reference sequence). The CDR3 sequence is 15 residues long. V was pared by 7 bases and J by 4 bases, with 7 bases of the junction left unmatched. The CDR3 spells CASTPGQGRNEKLFF. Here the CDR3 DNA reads TGTGCCAGTACCCCGGGACAGGGCCGTAATGAAAAACTGTTTTTT. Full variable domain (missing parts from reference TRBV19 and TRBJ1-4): DGGITQSPKYLFRKEGQNVTLSCEQNLNHDAMYWYRQDPGQGLRLIYYSQIVNDFQKGDIAEGYSVSREKKESFPLTVTSAQKNPTAFYLCASTPGQGRNEKLFFGSGTQLSVL.

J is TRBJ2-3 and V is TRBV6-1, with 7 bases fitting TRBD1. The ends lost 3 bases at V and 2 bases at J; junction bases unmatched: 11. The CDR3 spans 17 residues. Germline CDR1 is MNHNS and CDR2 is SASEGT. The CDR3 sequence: CASSERSQGVVTDTQYF. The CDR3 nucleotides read TGTGCCAGCAGTGAGAGGAGCCAGGGGGTGGTCACAGATACGCAGTATTTT.

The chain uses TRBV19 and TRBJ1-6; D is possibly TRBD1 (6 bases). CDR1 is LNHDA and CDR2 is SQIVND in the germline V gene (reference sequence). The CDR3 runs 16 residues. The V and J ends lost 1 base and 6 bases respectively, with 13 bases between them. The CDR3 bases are TGTGCCAGTAGTATAGCTCCGGGACACTTTAATTCACCCCTCCACTTT. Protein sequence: CASSIAPGHFNSPLHF.

The CDR3 reads CASSSLGVAGRDTEAFF. CDR3 DNA: TGTGCCAGCAGCTCCTTAGGGGTTGCAGGGCGTGACACTGAAGCTTTCTTT. The rearrangement links TRBV7-8 to TRBJ1-1, with a possible D match to TRBD1 (5 bases). The germline V gene has CDR1 SGHVS and CDR2 FQNEAQ. The CDR3 spans 17 residues. The V end lost 4 bases, the J end lost 3 bases, and 21 bases lay between the germline ends.

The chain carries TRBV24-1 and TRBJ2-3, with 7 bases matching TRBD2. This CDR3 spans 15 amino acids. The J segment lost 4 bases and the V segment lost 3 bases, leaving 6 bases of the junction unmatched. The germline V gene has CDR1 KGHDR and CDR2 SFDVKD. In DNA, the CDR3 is TGTGCCACCAGTGATCCGGCGGGAGAGGCAGATACGCAGTATTTT. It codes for CATSDPAGEADTQYF.

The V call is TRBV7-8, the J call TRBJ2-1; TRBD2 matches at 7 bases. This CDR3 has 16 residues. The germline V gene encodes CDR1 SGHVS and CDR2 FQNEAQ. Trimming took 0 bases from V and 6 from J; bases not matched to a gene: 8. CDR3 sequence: CASSLAIVLAGNEQFF. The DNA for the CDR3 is TGTGCCAGCAGCTTAGCCATCGTGTTAGCGGGCAATGAGCAGTTCTTC.

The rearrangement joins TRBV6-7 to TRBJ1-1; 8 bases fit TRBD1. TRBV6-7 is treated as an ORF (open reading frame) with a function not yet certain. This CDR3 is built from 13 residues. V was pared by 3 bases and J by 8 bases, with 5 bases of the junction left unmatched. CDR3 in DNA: TGTGCCAGCAGTTATCCGGGACAGGCCGAAGCTTTCTTT. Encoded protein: CASSYPGQAEAFF.

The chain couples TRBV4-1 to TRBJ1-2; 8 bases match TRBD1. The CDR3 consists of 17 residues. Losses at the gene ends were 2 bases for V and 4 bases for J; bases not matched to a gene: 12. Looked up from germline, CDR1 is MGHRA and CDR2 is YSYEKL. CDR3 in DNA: TGCGCCAGCAGCCAACCTGTAATCAGGACAGGGAGCTATGGCTACACCTTC. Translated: CASSQPVIRTGSYGYTF.

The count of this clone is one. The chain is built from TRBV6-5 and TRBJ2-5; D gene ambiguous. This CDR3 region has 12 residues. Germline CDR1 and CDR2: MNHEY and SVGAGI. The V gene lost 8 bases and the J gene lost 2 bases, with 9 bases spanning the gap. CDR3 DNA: TGTGCCAGCGGGTCGGAGCAAGAGACCCAGTACTTC. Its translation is CASGSEQETQYF.

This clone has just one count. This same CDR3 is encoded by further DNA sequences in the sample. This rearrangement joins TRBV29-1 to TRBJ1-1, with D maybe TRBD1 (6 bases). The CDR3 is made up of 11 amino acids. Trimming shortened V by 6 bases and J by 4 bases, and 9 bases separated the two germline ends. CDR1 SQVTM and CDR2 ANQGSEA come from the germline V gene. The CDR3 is CSVGGGTEAFF. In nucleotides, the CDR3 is TGCAGCGTAGGGGGGGGCACTGAAGCTTTCTTT. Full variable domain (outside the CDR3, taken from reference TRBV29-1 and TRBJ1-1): SAVISQKPSRDICQRGTSLTIQCQVDSQVTMMFWYRQQPGQSLTLIATANQGSEATYESGFVIDKFPISRPNLTFSTLTVSNMSPEDSSIYLCSVGGGTEAFFGQGTRLTVV.

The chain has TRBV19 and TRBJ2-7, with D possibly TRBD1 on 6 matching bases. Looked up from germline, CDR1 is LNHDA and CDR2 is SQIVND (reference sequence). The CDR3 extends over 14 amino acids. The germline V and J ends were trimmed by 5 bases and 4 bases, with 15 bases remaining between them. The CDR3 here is CASSVSRDIYEQYF. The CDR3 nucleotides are TGTGCCAGTAGTGTGTCCCGGGACATTTACGAGCAGTACTTC. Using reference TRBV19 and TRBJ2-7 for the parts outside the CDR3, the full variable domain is DGGITQSPKYLFRKEGQNVTLSCEQNLNHDAMYWYRQDPGQGLRLIYYSQIVNDFQKGDIAEGYSVSREKKESFPLTVTSAQKNPTAFYLCASSVSRDIYEQYFGPGTRLTVT.

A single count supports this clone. CDR3 loop: CAWSQGGEDILETQYF. The CDR3 DNA sequence: TGTGCCTGGAGTCAGGGAGGGGAGGATATATTGGAGACCCAGTACTTC. V usage is TRBV30 and J usage is TRBJ2-5; 7 positions match TRBD2. Looked up from germline, CDR1 is GTSNPN and CDR2 is SVGIG (reference sequence). Trimming at V came to 2 bases and at J to 5 bases, leaving 14 bases not matched to a gene. The CDR3 has 16 residues.

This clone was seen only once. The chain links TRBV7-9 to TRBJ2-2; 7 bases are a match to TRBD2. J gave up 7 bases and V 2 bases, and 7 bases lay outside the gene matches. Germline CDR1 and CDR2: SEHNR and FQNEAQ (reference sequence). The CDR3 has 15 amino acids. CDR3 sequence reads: CASSLIAGVHGELFF. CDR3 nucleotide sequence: TGTGCCAGCAGCTTAATCGCGGGAGTGCACGGGGAGCTGTTTTTT.

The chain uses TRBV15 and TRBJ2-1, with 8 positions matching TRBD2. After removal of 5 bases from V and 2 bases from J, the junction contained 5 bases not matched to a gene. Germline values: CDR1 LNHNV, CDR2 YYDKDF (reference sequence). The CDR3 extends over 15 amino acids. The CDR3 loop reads CATSPLAGTYNEQFF. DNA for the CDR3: TGTGCCACCAGCCCTCTAGCGGGTACCTACAATGAGCAGTTCTTC.

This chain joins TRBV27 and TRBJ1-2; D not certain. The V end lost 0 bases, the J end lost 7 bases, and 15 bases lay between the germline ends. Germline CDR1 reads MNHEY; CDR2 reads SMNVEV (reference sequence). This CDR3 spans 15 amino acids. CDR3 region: CASSLSSGFSGGYTF. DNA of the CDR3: TGTGCCAGCAGTTTATCGTCGGGGTTCTCTGGTGGCTACACCTTC.

The CDR3 DNA sequence: TGTGCCAGCAGTCTAATTCCGGACCCGGGATCACCCCTCCACTTT. This sequence encodes CASSLIPDPGSPLHF. This chain links TRBV6-5 with TRBJ1-6; D gene uncertain. This CDR3 has 15 amino acids. The germline V and J ends were trimmed by 5 bases and 10 bases, with 18 bases remaining between them. CDR1 MNHEY and CDR2 SVGAGI come from the germline V gene.

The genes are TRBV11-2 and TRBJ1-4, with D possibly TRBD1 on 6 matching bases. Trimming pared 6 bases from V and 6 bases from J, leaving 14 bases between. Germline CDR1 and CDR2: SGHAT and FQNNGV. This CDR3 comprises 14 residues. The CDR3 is CASSSRQEDEKLFF. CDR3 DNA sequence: TGTGCCAGCAGTTCCCGACAGGAGGATGAAAAACTGTTTTTT.

For the CDR3, the DNA is TGTGCCAGCAGCTTAGGATGGACAGGGGGCTCCGGGGAGCTGTTTTTT. It translates to CASSLGWTGGSGELFF. This sequence joins TRBV11-2 and TRBJ2-2, with TRBD1 identical over 11 bases. V lost 1 base to trimming and J lost 6 bases; unmatched junction nucleotides: 4. Per germline, CDR1 SGHAT and CDR2 FQNNGV. This CDR3 has 16 residues.

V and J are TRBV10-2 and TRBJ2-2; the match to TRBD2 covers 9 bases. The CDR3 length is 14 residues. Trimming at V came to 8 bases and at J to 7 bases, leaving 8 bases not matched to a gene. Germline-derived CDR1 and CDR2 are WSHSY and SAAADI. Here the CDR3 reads CASGASGDVGELFF. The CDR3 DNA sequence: TGCGCCAGCGGGGCTAGCGGGGATGTCGGGGAGCTGTTTTTT.